What follows are 31 T cell receptor beta chains derived from one specimen sequenced in a study of blood T cell repertoires in COVID-19. TCRdb keeps only in-frame clones here, not all; method: immunoSEQ multiplex PCR. The repertoire has around 280,000 clones, roughly 86% of them found once; the top ten carry approximately 10%. Source material: peripheral blood. These receptors came from a woman aged 30 to 39 with COVID-19, enrolled during active disease.

This rearrangement joins TRBV3-1 (or the pseudogene TRBV3-2) to TRBJ1-2; tentative D call: TRBD1 (6 bases). The CDR3 has 12 amino acids. Looked up from germline, CDR1 is LGHDT and CDR2 is YNNKEL (reference sequence). The ends were cut back, 3 bases at V and 8 bases at J, with 10 bases in the middle. CDR3 sequence: CASSQGAWGYTF. The CDR3 region has the DNA TGTGCCAGCAGCCAGGGGGCTTGGGGCTACACCTTC.

CDR3 region: CASSFSIGDGEQFF. The CDR3 DNA is TGTGCCAGCAGCTTTTCGATCGGAGATGGTGAGCAGTTCTTC. J is TRBJ2-1 and V is TRBV7-9; no definite D call. The CDR3 has 14 amino acids. Germline assignment: CDR1 SEHNR and CDR2 FQNEAQ (reference sequence). Trimming cost V 3 bases and J 9 bases, with 15 bases left between them.

As for this clone: Other DNA sequences of this sample code for an identical CDR3. The V gene is TRBV11-1, the J gene TRBJ2-3; unclear D gene. In germline, CDR1 is SGHAT, CDR2 FQDESV (reference sequence). This CDR3 has 13 amino acids. Trimming took 3 bases from V and 0 from J, leaving 4 bases between them. The CDR3 DNA is TGTGCCAGCAGCTTTGGCAGCACAGATACGCAGTATTTT. This gives the protein CASSFGSTDTQYF. Drawing the rest from reference TRBV11-1 and TRBJ2-3, the complete variable domain is EAEVAQSPRYKITEKSQAVAFWCDPISGHATLYWYRQILGQGPELLVQFQDESVVDDSQLPKDRFSAERLKGVDSTLKIQPAELGDSAMYLCASSFGSTDTQYFGPGTRLTVL.

In its sample, this clone was seen once. The chain recombines TRBV29-1 with TRBJ2-5; 10 bases agree with TRBD2. Germline lookup yields CDR1 SQVTM and CDR2 ANQGSEA. The CDR3 runs 14 residues. V lost 3 bases, J lost 4 bases, and 5 bases stayed unmatched. CDR3 nucleotide sequence: TGCAGCGTTGAGGCTAGCGGGAGAGGAGAGACCCAGTACTTC. Protein: CSVEASGRGETQYF. The complete variable domain, with remaining parts taken from reference TRBV29-1 and TRBJ2-5, reads SAVISQKPSRDICQRGTSLTIQCQVDSQVTMMFWYRQQPGQSLTLIATANQGSEATYESGFVIDKFPISRPNLTFSTLTVSNMSPEDSSIYLCSVEASGRGETQYFGPGTRLLVL.

The chain couples TRBV11-2 to TRBJ2-1; 10 nucleotides line up with TRBD2. This CDR3 has 18 amino acids. Germline V gene lookup returns CDR1 SGHAT and CDR2 FQNNGV. The junction had 14 bases not matched to a gene; V was cut back by 5 bases and J by 4 bases. The CDR3 sequence is CASSPSAYGTSAYNEQFF. The DNA for the CDR3 is TGTGCCAGCAGCCCTTCGGCCTACGGGACTAGCGCTTACAATGAGCAGTTCTTC. Using reference TRBV11-2 and TRBJ2-1 for the parts outside the CDR3, the full variable domain is EAGVAQSPRYKIIEKRQSVAFWCNPISGHATLYWYQQILGQGPKLLIQFQNNGVVDDSQLPKDRFSAERLKGVDSTLKIQPAKLEDSAVYLCASSPSAYGTSAYNEQFFGPGTRLTVL.

In nucleotides, the CDR3 is TGTGCCAGCAGTTTCCTGGCCGGCACAGATACGCAGTATTTT. Amino acid sequence: CASSFLAGTDTQYF. V is TRBV28 and J is TRBJ2-3, with no clear D. CDR3 length equals 14 residues. The germline gives CDR1 MDHEN, CDR2 SYDVKM. V was pared by 3 bases and J by 1 base, with 8 bases between.

The chain has TRBV19 and TRBJ2-3, with a weak D call TRBD2 (6 bases). V lost 7 bases and J 0 bases, leaving 14 bases between the germline ends. CDR1 and CDR2 from the germline V gene are LNHDA and SQIVND (reference sequence). The CDR3 is 15 residues long. The DNA for the CDR3 is TGTGCCAGTACTTCCCGGGACTTTAGCACAGATACGCAGTATTTT. It codes for CASTSRDFSTDTQYF.

The gene calls are TRBV21-1 and TRBJ1-5. TRBV21-1 is a known pseudogene. The CDR3 has 14 amino acids. DNA for the CDR3: TGTGCCAGCAGCAAACAGCCCCTGGAGAGGCCCCAGCATTTT. It yields the protein CASSKQPLERPQHF.

This chain uses TRBV6-6 with TRBJ1-2; D is possibly TRBD1 (5 bases). Germline CDR1 reads MNHNY; CDR2 reads SVGAGI (reference sequence). This CDR3 contains 15 residues. Trimming took off 0 bases at V and 5 bases at J, with 13 bases between the two ends. The CDR3 nucleotides read TGTGCCAGCAGTTACTCGACGGCCAGGGCTTATGGCTACACCTTC. Translated: CASSYSTARAYGYTF.

The chain couples TRBV11-2 to TRBJ2-7; 10 bases line up with TRBD2. The V gene's germline CDR1 is SGHAT and CDR2 FQNNGV. Germline trimming cut 1 base from V and 6 bases from J; bases unmatched to any gene: 6. The CDR3 extends over 15 amino acids. The CDR3 here is CASSLASGRGGEQYF. The CDR3 nucleotides are TGTGCCAGCAGCTTAGCTAGCGGGAGAGGGGGCGAGCAGTACTTC.

The J gene is TRBJ1-3, the V gene TRBV5-1, with D perhaps TRBD1 (6 bases). Trimming left V 5 bases short and J 6 bases short, with 18 bases between. The CDR3 covers 15 residues. CDR1 and CDR2 from the germline V gene are SGHRS and YFSETQ. CDR3 residues: CASRRETGRQNTIYF. CDR3 coding DNA: TGCGCCAGCAGACGTGAGACAGGACGTCAAAACACCATATATTTT. The complete variable domain, with remaining parts taken from reference TRBV5-1 and TRBJ1-3, reads KAGVTQTPRYLIKTRGQQVTLSCSPISGHRSVSWYQQTPGQGLQFLFEYFSETQRNKGNFPGRFSGRQFSNSRSEMNVSTLELGDSALYLCASRRETGRQNTIYFGEGSWLTVV.

The rearrangement joins TRBV5-1 to TRBJ2-2; perhaps TRBD2 as D (6 bases). Germline CDR1 and CDR2: SGHRS and YFSETQ. CDR3 length equals 15 residues. The V and J ends lost 2 bases and 0 bases respectively, with 8 bases between them. The CDR3 DNA follows: TGCGCCAGCAGCTTAGGCGGGGCGAACACCGGGGAGCTGTTTTTT. This translates into CASSLGGANTGELFF.

The V gene is TRBV6-2 or TRBV6-3, the J gene TRBJ1-6; TRBD1 matches 9 bases. Germline values: CDR1 MNHEY, CDR2 SVGEGT. V gave up 5 bases and J gave up 7 bases; unmatched junction bases: 6. This CDR3 is built from 15 residues. As DNA, the CDR3 is TGTGCCAGCAGTCCCCGGGACAGGGAAAATTCACCCCTCCACTTT. Amino acid sequence: CASSPRDRENSPLHF.

V usage is TRBV27 and J usage is TRBJ1-5, with 8 bases identical to TRBD1. CDR3 length equals 15 residues. The J segment lost 5 bases and the V segment lost 4 bases, leaving 7 bases of the junction unmatched. Germline CDR1 and CDR2: MNHEY and SMNVEV (reference sequence). The CDR3 bases are TGTGCCAGCAGTTGGGGCAGGGGGCCCGATCAGCCCCAGCATTTT. Amino acid sequence: CASSWGRGPDQPQHF.

This chain connects TRBV9 to TRBJ2-1, with 9 bases aligning to TRBD2. V lost 0 bases to trimming and J lost 8 bases; unmatched junction nucleotides: 6. This CDR3 spans 15 amino acids. Germline V gene data show CDR1 as SGDLS and CDR2 as YYNGEE. DNA for the CDR3: TGTGCCAGCAGCGTAGCGGCGGGAGGGCCCTATGAGCAGTTCTTC. As protein: CASSVAAGGPYEQFF. Based on the CDR3 plus reference TRBV9 and TRBJ2-1, the full variable domain is DSGVTQTPKHLITATGQRVTLRCSPRSGDLSVYWYQQSLDQGLQFLIQYYNGEERAKGNILERFSAQQFPDLHSELNLSSLELGDSALYFCASSVAAGGPYEQFFGPGTRLTVL.

As for this clone: Other DNA sequences in this sample translate to the same CDR3. V gene TRBV28 combines with J gene TRBJ2-7, with 7 nucleotides matching TRBD1. Germline V gene sequence: CDR1 MDHEN, CDR2 SYDVKM. The CDR3 consists of 13 residues. V shed 6 bases and J 0 bases; nucleotides not matched to a gene: 2. The CDR3 loop is CASRRQGSYEQYF. For the CDR3, the DNA is TGTGCCAGCAGACGACAGGGCTCCTACGAGCAGTACTTC.

In this sample, this clone turned up a few times. The CDR3: CASSYGSRRNTEAFF. The CDR3 coding sequence is TGTGCCAGCAGTTACGGCAGTCGGAGGAACACTGAAGCTTTCTTT. The chain uses TRBV6-6 and TRBJ1-1; D ambiguous. The CDR3 extends over 15 amino acids. V shed 2 bases and J shed 1 base, with 11 bases lying between them. Germline V gene sequence: CDR1 MNHNY, CDR2 SVGAGI (reference sequence).

This chain connects TRBV27 to TRBJ2-7, with TRBD2 matching 14 bases. Germline values: CDR1 MNHEY, CDR2 SMNVEV (reference sequence). This CDR3 has 15 amino acids. The V gene end was trimmed by 6 bases and the J gene end by 5 bases; junction bases not matched to a gene: 6. CDR3 nucleotide sequence: TGTGCCAGCAGCATCGGGACTAGCGGGAGAAACGAGCAGTACTTC. Its protein is CASSIGTSGRNEQYF.

This chain links TRBV19 with TRBJ1-4; tentative D call: TRBD1 (5 bases). V was cut by 8 bases and J by 8 bases, with 15 bases left in between. Germline V gives CDR1 LNHDA, CDR2 SQIVND (reference sequence). The length of the CDR3 is 13 residues. CDR3 region: CASSAQGGEKLFF. The CDR3 nucleotides read TGTGCCAGTTCCGCTCAGGGAGGGGAAAAACTGTTTTTT.

In its sample, this clone was seen a few times. This chain links TRBV19 with TRBJ2-3; 12 nucleotides match TRBD1. This CDR3 is built from 15 residues. Germline V CDR1 and CDR2: LNHDA, SQIVND (reference sequence). After removal of 7 bases from V and 6 bases from J, the junction contained 8 bases not matched to a gene. The CDR3 DNA sequence: TGTGCCAGTACTATGGGACAGGGGGCGAGCGATACGCAGTATTTT. It is translated as CASTMGQGASDTQYF.

The chain uses TRBV29-1 and TRBJ1-1; D remains ambiguous. V lost 5 bases, J lost 10 bases, and 14 bases lay in between. CDR3 length equals 11 residues. Germline CDR1 reads SQVTM; CDR2 reads ANQGSEA. CDR3 protein: CSVLTTRVAFF. The CDR3, as DNA: TGCAGCGTTCTCACTACTAGAGTAGCTTTCTTT. Supplemented by reference TRBV29-1 and TRBJ1-1, the full variable domain reads SAVISQKPSRDICQRGTSLTIQCQVDSQVTMMFWYRQQPGQSLTLIATANQGSEATYESGFVIDKFPISRPNLTFSTLTVSNMSPEDSSIYLCSVLTTRVAFFGQGTRLTVV.

The chain carries TRBV7-2 and TRBJ2-5; a weak D match, TRBD1 (6 bases). This CDR3 contains 14 residues. Per the germline V gene, CDR1 is SGHTA and CDR2 is FQGNSA. Between the trimmed V and J ends, which lost 1 base and 7 bases, there was a span of 13 bases. The CDR3 nucleotides read TGTGCCAGCAGCTTAGGACAGGTTGAAGGGACCCAGTACTTC. This encodes CASSLGQVEGTQYF.

The chain couples TRBV5-4 to TRBJ1-6, with TRBD1 matching over 8 bases. The V gene's germline CDR1 is SGHNT and CDR2 YYREEE (reference sequence). V shed 4 bases and J 9 bases; nucleotides not matched to a gene: 6. CDR3 size: 14 residues. CDR3 loop: CASSPGQGGSPLHF. CDR3 in DNA: TGTGCCAGCAGCCCCGGACAGGGCGGTTCACCCCTCCACTTT.

The chain employs TRBV7-6 and TRBJ2-6; TRBD1 matches at 7 bases. J gave up 2 bases and V 3 bases, and 1 base lay outside the gene matches. Germline assignment: CDR1 SGHVS and CDR2 FNYEAQ. This CDR3 is 15 amino acids long. The CDR3 sequence: CASSLTGTGANVLTF. The CDR3 coding sequence is TGTGCCAGCAGCTTGACAGGGACTGGGGCCAACGTCCTGACTTTC.

This chain links TRBV6-5 with TRBJ2-7; 12 bases match TRBD2. Germline assignment: CDR1 MNHEY and CDR2 SVGAGI. The V segment lost 10 bases and the J segment 7 bases; nucleotides outside the gene matches: 11. The CDR3 is 14 amino acids. This CDR3 is CATRTLAGGGEQYF. CDR3 DNA sequence: TGTGCCACTCGCACACTAGCGGGAGGAGGTGAGCAGTACTTC.

The chain recombines TRBV14 with TRBJ2-2; a possible D gene is TRBD1 (5 bases). This CDR3 contains 15 residues. Trimming cost V 3 bases and J 8 bases, with 16 bases left between them. Germline CDR1 SGHDN, CDR2 FVKESK. Here the CDR3 reads CASSQDGALRGELFF. The CDR3 nucleotides read TGTGCCAGCAGCCAGGATGGGGCCCTCAGGGGGGAGCTGTTTTTT.

The chain links TRBV28 to TRBJ2-2, with a possible D match to TRBD2 (6 bases). The CDR3 runs 14 residues. Trimming pared 4 bases from V and 2 bases from J, leaving 8 bases between. CDR1 and CDR2 (germline): MDHEN, SYDVKM. The CDR3 nucleotides are TGTGCCAGCAGTTCGACTAGAAACACCGGGGAGCTGTTTTTT. The encoded protein is CASSSTRNTGELFF.

This clone has only one observation. In DNA form, the CDR3 reads TGTGCCAGCAGCCATCCGGAGGGTGGGAGACTCTCTGGAAACACCATATATTTT. Translating gives CASSHPEGGRLSGNTIYF. V is TRBV4-2 and J is TRBJ1-3; D ambiguous. V lost 3 bases, J lost 0 bases, and 18 bases lay in between. CDR3 length: 18 amino acids. The V gene's germline CDR1 is LGHNA and CDR2 YNFKEQ.

This rearrangement joins TRBV28 to TRBJ2-3; TRBD2 agrees at 8 bases. The CDR3 contains 14 residues. Germline CDR1 MDHEN, CDR2 SYDVKM. V was pared by 5 bases and J by 5 bases, with 6 bases of the junction left unmatched. The CDR3 protein is CASSLSGMGDTQYF. The CDR3 DNA is TGTGCCAGCAGTCTTAGCGGGATGGGAGATACGCAGTATTTT.

This rearrangement joins TRBV4-1 to TRBJ1-1; D is unclear. V gave up 3 bases and J gave up 0 bases, with 11 bases separating them. CDR1 is MGHRA, CDR2 YSYEKL, per germline. This CDR3 has 15 residues. This CDR3 is CASSHLGSMNTEAFF. The CDR3 nucleotides read TGCGCCAGCAGCCACCTCGGGAGCATGAACACTGAAGCTTTCTTT.

The chain employs TRBV6-6 and TRBJ2-1; D is unresolved. Looked up from germline, CDR1 is MNHNY and CDR2 is SVGAGI (reference sequence). This CDR3 has 15 residues. V lost 0 bases, J lost 0 bases, and 6 bases lay in between. Here the CDR3 DNA reads TGTGCCAGCAGTTACTCGGAGTCCTCCTACAATGAGCAGTTCTTC. It specifies CASSYSESSYNEQFF.